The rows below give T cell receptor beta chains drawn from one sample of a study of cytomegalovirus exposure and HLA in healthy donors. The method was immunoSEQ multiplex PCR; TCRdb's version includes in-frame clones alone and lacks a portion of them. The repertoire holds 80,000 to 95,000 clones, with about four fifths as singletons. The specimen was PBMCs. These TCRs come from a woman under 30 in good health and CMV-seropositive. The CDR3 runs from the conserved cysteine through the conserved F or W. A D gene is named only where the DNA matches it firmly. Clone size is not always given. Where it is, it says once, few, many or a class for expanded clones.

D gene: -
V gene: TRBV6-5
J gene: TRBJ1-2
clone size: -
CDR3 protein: CASRTGKGYYGYTF
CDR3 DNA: TGTGCCAGCAGAACAGGGAAAGGATACTATGGCTACACCTTC

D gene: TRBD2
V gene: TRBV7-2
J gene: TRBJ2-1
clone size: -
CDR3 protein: CASSLVRGSGRQFF
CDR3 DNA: TGTGCCAGCAGCTTAGTCCGGGGGAGCGGGAGACAGTTCTTC

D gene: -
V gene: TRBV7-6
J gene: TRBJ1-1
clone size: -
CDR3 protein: CASSRGLMNTEAFF
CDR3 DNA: TGTGCCAGCAGCAGGGGACTGATGAACACTGAAGCTTTCTTT

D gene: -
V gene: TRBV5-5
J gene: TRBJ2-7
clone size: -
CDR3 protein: CASSLVVSFTYEQYF
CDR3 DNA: TGTGCCAGCAGCTTGGTGGTCAGTTTTACCTACGAGCAGTACTTC

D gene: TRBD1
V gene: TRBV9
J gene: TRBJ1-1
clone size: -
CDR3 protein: CASSVGFFRTGKKGDTEAFF
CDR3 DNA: TGTGCCAGCAGCGTAGGGTTTTTCCGGACAGGGAAAAAAGGGGACACTGAAGCTTTCTTT

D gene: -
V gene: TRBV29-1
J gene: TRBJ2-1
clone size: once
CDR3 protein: CSVEGGTQSSYNEQFF
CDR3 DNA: TGCAGCGTTGAAGGGGGGACTCAAAGTTCCTACAATGAGCAGTTCTTC

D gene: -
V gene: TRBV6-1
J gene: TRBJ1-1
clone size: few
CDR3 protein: CASSVVLGDTEAFF
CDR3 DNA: TGTGCCAGCAGCGTCGTTTTAGGGGACACTGAAGCTTTCTTT

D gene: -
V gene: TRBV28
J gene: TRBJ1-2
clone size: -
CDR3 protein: CASSFDSNYGYTF
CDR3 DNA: TGTGCCAGCAGTTTTGACTCTAACTATGGCTACACCTTC

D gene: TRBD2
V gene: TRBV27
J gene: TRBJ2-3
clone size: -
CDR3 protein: CASSLYPSGRAGRGTDTQYF
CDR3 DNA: TGTGCCAGCAGTTTATATCCTAGCGGGAGGGCCGGGAGAGGCACAGATACGCAGTATTTT

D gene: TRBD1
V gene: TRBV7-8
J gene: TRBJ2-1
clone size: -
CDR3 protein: CASSSMTGQSSYNEQFF
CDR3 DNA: TGTGCCAGCAGCTCCATGACGGGACAGTCCTCCTACAATGAGCAGTTCTTC

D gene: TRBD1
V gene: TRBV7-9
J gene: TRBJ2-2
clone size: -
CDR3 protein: CASSLMWDRSNTGELFF
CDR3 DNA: TGTGCCAGCAGCCTTATGTGGGACAGGTCGAACACCGGGGAGCTGTTTTTT

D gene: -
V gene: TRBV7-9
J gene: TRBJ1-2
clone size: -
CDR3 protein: CASNREQGIWAYGYTF
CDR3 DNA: TGTGCCAGCAATCGAGAACAGGGTATTTGGGCCTATGGCTACACCTTC

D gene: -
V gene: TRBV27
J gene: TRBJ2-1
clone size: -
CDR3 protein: CASSSPSSHNEQFF
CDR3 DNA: TGTGCCAGCAGTTCCCCTAGTTCACACAATGAGCAGTTCTTC

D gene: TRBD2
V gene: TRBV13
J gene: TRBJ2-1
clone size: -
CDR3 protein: CASSSGTTNEQFF
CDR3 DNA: TGTGCCAGCAGCTCCGGGACTACCAATGAGCAGTTCTTC

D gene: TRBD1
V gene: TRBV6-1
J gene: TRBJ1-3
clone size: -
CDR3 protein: CASSEPGQGGGNTIYF
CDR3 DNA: TGTGCCAGCAGTGAGCCGGGACAGGGAGGTGGAAACACCATATATTTT

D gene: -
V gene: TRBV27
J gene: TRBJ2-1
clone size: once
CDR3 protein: CASRGITGSSYNEQFF
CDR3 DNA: TGTGCCAGCAGGGGGATTACAGGGAGCTCCTACAATGAGCAGTTCTTC

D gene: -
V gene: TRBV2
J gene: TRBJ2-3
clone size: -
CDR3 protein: CASSDGFNTDTQYF
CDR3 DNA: TGTGCCAGCAGTGACGGGTTCAACACAGATACGCAGTATTTT

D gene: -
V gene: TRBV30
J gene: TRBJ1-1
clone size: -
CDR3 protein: CAWRARGPNTEAFF
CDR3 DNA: TGTGCCTGGAGGGCCCGCGGCCCGAACACTGAAGCTTTCTTT

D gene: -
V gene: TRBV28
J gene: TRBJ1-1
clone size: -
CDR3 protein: CASSSPLTGNTEAFF
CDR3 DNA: TGTGCCAGCAGTTCACCCCTCACAGGGAACACTGAAGCTTTCTTT

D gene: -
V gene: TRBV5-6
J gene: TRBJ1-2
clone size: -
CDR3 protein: CASSLGGHYGYTF
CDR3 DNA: TGTGCCAGCAGCTTGGGAGGCCACTATGGCTACACCTTC

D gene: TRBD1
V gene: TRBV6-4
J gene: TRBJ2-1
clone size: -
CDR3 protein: CASSDSRGTGDLNEQFF
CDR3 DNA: TGTGCCAGCAGTGACTCGCGTGGGACAGGGGACTTGAATGAGCAGTTCTTC

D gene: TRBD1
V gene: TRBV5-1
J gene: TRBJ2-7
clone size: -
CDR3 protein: CASSLPLGTVNYEQYF
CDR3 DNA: TGCGCCAGCAGCTTACCTCTCGGGACAGTGAACTACGAGCAGTACTTC

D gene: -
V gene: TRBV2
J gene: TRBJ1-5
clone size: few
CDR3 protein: CAGREYTSQPQHF
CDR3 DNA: TGTGCCGGTCGGGAGTATACCTCTCAGCCCCAGCATTTT

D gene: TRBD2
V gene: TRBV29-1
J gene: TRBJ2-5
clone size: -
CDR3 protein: CSVSGGALETQYF
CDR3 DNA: TGCAGCGTTAGCGGGGGGGCCCTAGAGACCCAGTACTTC

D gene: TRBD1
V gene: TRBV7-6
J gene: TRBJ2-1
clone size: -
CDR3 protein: CASSSGQGMGEQFF
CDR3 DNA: TGTGCCAGCAGCTCAGGACAGGGGATGGGTGAGCAGTTCTTC